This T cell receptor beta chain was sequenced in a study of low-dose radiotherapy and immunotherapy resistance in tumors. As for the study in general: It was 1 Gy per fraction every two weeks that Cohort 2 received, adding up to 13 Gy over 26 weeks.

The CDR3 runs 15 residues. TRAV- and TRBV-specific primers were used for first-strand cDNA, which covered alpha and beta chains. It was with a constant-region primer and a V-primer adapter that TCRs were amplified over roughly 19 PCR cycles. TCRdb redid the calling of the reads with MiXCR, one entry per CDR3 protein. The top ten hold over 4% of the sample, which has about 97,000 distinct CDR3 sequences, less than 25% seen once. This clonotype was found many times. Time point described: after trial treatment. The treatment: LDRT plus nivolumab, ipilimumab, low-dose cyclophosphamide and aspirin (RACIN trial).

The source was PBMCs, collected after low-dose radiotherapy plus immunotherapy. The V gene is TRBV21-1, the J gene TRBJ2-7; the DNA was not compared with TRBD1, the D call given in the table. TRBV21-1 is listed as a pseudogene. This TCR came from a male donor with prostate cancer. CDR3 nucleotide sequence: TGTGCCAGCAGCAATACCAGGGACGGCTCCTACGAGCAGTACTTC. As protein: CASSNTRDGSYEQYF.